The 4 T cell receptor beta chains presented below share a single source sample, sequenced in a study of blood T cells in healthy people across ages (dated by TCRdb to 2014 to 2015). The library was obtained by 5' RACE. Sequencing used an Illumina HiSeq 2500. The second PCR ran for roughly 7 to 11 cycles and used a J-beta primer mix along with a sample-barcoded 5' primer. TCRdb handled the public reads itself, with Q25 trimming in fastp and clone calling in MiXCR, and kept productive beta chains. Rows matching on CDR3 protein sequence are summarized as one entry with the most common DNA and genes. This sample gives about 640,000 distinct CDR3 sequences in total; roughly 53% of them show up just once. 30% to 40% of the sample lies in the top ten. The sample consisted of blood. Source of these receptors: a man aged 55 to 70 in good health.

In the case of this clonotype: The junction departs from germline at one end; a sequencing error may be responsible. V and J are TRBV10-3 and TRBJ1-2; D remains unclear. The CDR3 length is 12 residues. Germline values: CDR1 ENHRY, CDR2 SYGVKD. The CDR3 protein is CAISEVGDGFTF. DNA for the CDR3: TGTGCCATCAGTGAGGTTGGGGATGGCTTCACCTTC.

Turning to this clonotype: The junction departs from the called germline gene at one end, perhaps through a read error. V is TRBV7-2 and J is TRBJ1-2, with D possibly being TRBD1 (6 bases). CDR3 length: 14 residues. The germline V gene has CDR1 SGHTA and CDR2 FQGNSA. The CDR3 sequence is CVSSPGQSGYGYTF. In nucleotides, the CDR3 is TGTGTCAGCAGCCCCGGACAGAGCGGCTATGGCTACACCTTC.

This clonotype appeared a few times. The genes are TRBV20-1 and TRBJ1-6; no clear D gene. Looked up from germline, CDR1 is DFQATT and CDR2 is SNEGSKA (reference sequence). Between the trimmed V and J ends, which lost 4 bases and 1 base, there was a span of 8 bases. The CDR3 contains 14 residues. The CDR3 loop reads CSAISGSYNSPLHF. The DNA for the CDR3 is TGCAGTGCTATAAGTGGATCCTATAATTCACCCCTCCACTTT.

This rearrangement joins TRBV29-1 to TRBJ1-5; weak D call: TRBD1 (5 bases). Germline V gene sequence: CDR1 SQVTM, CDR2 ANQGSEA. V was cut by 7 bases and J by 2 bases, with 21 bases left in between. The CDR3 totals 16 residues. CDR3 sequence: CSEAPRAGSGNQPQHF. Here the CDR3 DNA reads TGCAGCGAAGCCCCGAGGGCAGGGTCTGGCAATCAGCCCCAGCATTTT. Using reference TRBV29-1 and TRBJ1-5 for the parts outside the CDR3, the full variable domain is SAVISQKPSRDICQRGTSLTIQCQVDSQVTMMFWYRQQPGQSLTLIATANQGSEATYESGFVIDKFPISRPNLTFSTLTVSNMSPEDSSIYLCSEAPRAGSGNQPQHFGDGTRLSIL.